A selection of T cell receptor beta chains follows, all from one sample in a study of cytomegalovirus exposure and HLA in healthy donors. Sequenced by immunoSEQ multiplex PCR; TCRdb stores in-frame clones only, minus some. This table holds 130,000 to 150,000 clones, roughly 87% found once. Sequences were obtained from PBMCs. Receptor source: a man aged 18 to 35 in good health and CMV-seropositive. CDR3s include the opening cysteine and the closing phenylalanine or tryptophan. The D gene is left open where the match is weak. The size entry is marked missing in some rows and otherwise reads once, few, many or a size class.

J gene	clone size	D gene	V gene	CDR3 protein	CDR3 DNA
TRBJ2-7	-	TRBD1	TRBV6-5	CASSPDRDEQYF	TGTGCCAGCAGTCCGGACAGGGACGAGCAGTACTTC
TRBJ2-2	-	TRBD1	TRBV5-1	CASSLEGWGQVAGELFF	TGCGCCAGCAGCTTGGAGGGTTGGGGACAGGTGGCCGGGGAGCTGTTTTTT
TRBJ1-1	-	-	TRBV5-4	CASSSGDGAAGAFF	TGTGCCAGCAGCTCGGGGGACGGTGCGGCGGGCGCTTTCTTT
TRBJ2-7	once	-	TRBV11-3	CASSPGQGRAGGGSYEQYF	TGTGCCAGCAGCCCAGGACAGGGAAGAGCGGGAGGTGGTTCCTACGAGCAGTACTTC
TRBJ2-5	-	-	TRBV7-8	CASSLIWTIEETQYF	TGTGCCAGCAGCTTAATTTGGACTATCGAAGAGACCCAGTACTTC
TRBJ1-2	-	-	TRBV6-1	CAILGNYGYTF	TGTGCCATCCTAGGTAACTATGGCTACACCTTC
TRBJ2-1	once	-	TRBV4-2	CASSPPRSGSEQFF	TGTGCCAGCAGCCCCCCTAGATCCGGGAGTGAGCAGTTCTTC
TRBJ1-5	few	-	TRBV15	CATSRDRQGLQPQHF	TGTGCCACCAGCAGAGATCGCCAGGGCCTCCAGCCCCAGCATTTT
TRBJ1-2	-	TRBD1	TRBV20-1	CRATGARGYTF	TGCAGGGCCACAGGGGCGCGAGGCTACACCTTC
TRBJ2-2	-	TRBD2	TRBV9	CASSVAGGQNTGELFF	TGTGCCAGCAGCGTAGCGGGGGGGCAGAACACCGGGGAGCTGTTTTTT
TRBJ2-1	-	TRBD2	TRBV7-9	CASSDLAARPGFF	TGTGCCAGCAGCGACCTAGCGGCTCGACCGGGGTTCTTC
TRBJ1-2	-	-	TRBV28	CASSFAAGIDGYTF	TGTGCCAGCAGTTTCGCGGCGGGCATTGACGGCTACACCTTC
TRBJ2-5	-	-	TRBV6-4	CASSEAQETQYF	TGTGCCAGCAGTGAAGCGCAAGAGACCCAGTACTTC
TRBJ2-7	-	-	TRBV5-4	CASRDSTSYEQYF	TGTGCCAGCAGGGACTCAACCTCCTACGAGCAGTACTTC
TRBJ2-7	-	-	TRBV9	CASSDPGHSYEQYF	TGTGCCAGCAGTGATCCGGGACACAGCTACGAGCAGTACTTC
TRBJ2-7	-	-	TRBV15	CATSRGRGYTYEQYF	TGTGCCACCAGCAGAGGACGAGGGTATACCTACGAGCAGTACTTC
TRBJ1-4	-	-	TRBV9	CASSVDGTTEKLFF	TGTGCCAGCAGCGTAGACGGGACAACCGAAAAACTGTTTTTT
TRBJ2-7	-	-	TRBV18	CASSPTAGTSSYEQYF	TGTGCCAGCTCACCAACTGCCGGGACTTCGTCCTACGAGCAGTACTTC
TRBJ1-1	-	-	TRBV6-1	CASSDREVQAFF	TGTGCCAGCAGTGACAGGGAGGTGCAAGCTTTCTTT
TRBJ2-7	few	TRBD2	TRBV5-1	CASSLDRGSSYEQYF	TGCGCCAGCAGCTTGGACCGCGGGAGCTCCTACGAGCAGTACTTC
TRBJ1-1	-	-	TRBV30	CAWQQSEAFF	TGTGCCTGGCAACAGTCTGAAGCTTTCTTT
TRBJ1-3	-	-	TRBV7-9	CASSLLQGGLDF	TGTGCCAGCAGCTTATTACAGGGAGGGTTGGATTTT
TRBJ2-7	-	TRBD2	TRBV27	CASSPWTSGSYEQYF	TGTGCCAGCAGTCCCTGGACTAGCGGGAGCTACGAGCAGTACTTC
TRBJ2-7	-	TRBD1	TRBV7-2	CASSLGTGQWYEQYF	TGTGCCAGCAGCTTGGGGACAGGGCAATGGTACGAGCAGTACTTC
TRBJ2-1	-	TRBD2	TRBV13	CASSLRLAGEIYNEQFF	TGTGCCAGCAGCTTAAGACTAGCGGGAGAGATCTACAATGAGCAGTTCTTC
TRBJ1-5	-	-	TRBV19	CASSTTAYSNQPQHF	TGTGCCAGTAGTACGACAGCATATAGCAATCAGCCCCAGCATTTT
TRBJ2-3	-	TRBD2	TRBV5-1	CASSSRTSGGSDTQYF	TGCGCCAGCAGCTCCAGGACTAGCGGGGGGTCAGATACGCAGTATTTT
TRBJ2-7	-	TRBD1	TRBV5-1	CASSPSPGQRLLEQYF	TGCGCCAGCAGTCCAAGCCCGGGACAGCGTCTCCTCGAGCAGTACTTC
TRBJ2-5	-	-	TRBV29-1	CSVELGAAETQYF	TGCAGCGTTGAGTTGGGGGCCGCGGAGACCCAGTACTTC
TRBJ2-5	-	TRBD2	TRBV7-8	CASSLGRGLLETQYF	TGTGCCAGCAGCTTGGGGCGGGGGTTGCTGGAGACCCAGTACTTC
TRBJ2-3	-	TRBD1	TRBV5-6	CASSLSVRGRTDTQYF	TGTGCCAGCAGCTTGTCAGTCAGGGGGCGCACAGATACGCAGTATTTT
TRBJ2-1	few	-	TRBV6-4	CASRLAGEQFF	TGTGCCAGCAGACTAGCTGGTGAGCAGTTCTTC
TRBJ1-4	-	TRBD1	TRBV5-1	CASSPGGTTNEKLFF	TGCGCCAGCAGCCCAGGGGGAACAACTAATGAAAAACTGTTTTTT
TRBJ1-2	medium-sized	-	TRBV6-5	CASSPRDTEIYGYTF	TGTGCCAGCAGTCCCAGGGACACCGAAATTTATGGCTACACCTTC
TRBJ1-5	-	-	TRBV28	CASSLRTINQPQHF	TGTGCCAGCAGTTTAAGGACAATCAATCAGCCCCAGCATTTT
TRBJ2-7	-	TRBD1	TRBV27	CASSHPEGTGIYEQYF	TGTGCCAGCAGTCATCCCGAAGGGACAGGCATCTACGAGCAGTACTTC
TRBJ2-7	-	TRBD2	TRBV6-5	CASRGFGDYSEQYF	TGTGCCAGCAGGGGGTTCGGGGACTACTCCGAGCAGTACTTC
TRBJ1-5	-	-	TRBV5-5	CASSLSYNQPQHF	TGTGCCAGCAGCTTGTCGTACAATCAGCCCCAGCATTTT
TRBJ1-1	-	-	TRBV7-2	CASSPTEVNTEAFF	TGTGCCAGCAGCCCGACAGAAGTCAACACTGAAGCTTTCTTT
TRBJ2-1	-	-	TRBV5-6	CASSRFGGLQQFF	TGTGCCAGCAGCCGCTTTGGGGGACTCCAGCAGTTCTTC
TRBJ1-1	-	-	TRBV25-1	CASSFIQGSEAFF	TGTGCCAGCAGCTTTATCCAGGGATCTGAAGCTTTCTTT
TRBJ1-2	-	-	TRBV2	CASSERGIHSRGGYTF	TGTGCCAGCAGTGAAAGAGGGATCCATTCGCGGGGTGGCTACACCTTC
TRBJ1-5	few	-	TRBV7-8	CASSQNRTGNQPQHF	TGTGCCAGCAGCCAGAATCGGACAGGCAATCAGCCCCAGCATTTT
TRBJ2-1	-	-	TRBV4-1	CASSHLDTFGNEQFF	TGCGCCAGCAGCCACTTGGACACCTTTGGGAATGAGCAGTTCTTC
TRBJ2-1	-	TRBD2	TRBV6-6	CASSLGTSDYNEQFF	TGTGCCAGCAGTCTGGGGACTAGCGACTACAATGAGCAGTTCTTC
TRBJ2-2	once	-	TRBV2	CASRGGQSNTGELFF	TGTGCCAGCAGGGGGGGACAGTCGAACACCGGGGAGCTGTTTTTT
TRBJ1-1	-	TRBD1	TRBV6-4	CASSPQGSTEAFF	TGTGCCAGCAGTCCACAGGGGAGCACTGAAGCTTTCTTT
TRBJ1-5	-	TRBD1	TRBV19	CASSIVSGGLRPQHF	TGTGCCAGTAGTATAGTCTCAGGGGGTTTGAGGCCCCAGCATTTT
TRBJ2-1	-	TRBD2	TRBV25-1	CASSDSGRSNEQFF	TGTGCCAGCAGTGATAGCGGGAGGTCCAATGAGCAGTTCTTC
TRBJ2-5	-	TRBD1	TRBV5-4	CASSFSPGTGTETQYF	TGTGCCAGCAGCTTCTCCCCTGGGACAGGGACAGAGACCCAGTACTTC
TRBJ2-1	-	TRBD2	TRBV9	CASSTSGGASDEQFF	TGTGCCAGCAGCACTAGCGGGGGGGCGTCGGATGAGCAGTTCTTC